The 8 T cell receptor beta chains in this list originate from one sample, sequenced in a study of glioma-infiltrating T cells. The iRepertoire nested amplicon-rescue multiplex PCR amplified TCR alpha and beta CDR3s from RNA. TCRdb reanalysed the multiplex PCR reads using MiXCR and keeps one entry per CDR3 protein. The sample records about 94,000 distinct CDR3 sequences, about a quarter being singletons. The sequencing input was glioma tissue, nonneoplastic brain tissue, or PBMCs (not recorded which). The receptors shown here come from a human donor with low-grade glioma or glioblastoma, undergoing nonglioma brain surgery, or in good health (not recorded which).

This chain joins TRBV12-3 or TRBV12-4 and TRBJ2-3; 12 bases map to TRBD2. The CDR3 contains 16 residues. V gave up 5 bases and J gave up 5 bases; unmatched junction bases: 8. The CDR3 region has the DNA TGTGCCAGCAGTGCCAAACTAGCGGGGGGCCGAGATACGCAGTATTTT. Amino acid sequence: CASSAKLAGGRDTQYF.

This clonotype has only a few counts. J is TRBJ1-1 and V is TRBV7-9; TRBD1 is a possible D gene (5 bases). This CDR3 comprises 13 residues. Looked up from germline, CDR1 is SEHNR and CDR2 is FQNEAQ (reference sequence). Trimming stripped 5 bases from V and 5 bases from J, with 12 bases between. CDR3 DNA: TGTGCCAGCAGCGAGGGGTTTGGGACTGAAGCTTTCTTT. Encoded protein: CASSEGFGTEAFF.

At least ten counts were recorded for this clonotype. The J gene is TRBJ2-1, the V gene TRBV28; 7 bases line up with TRBD2. The CDR3 consists of 15 residues. Germline V lookup: CDR1 MDHEN, CDR2 SYDVKM. Losses at the gene ends were 9 bases for V and 1 base for J; bases not matched to a gene: 9. The CDR3 loop is CASEDREESYNEQFF. CDR3 nucleotide sequence: TGTGCCAGTGAGGATCGGGAGGAGTCCTACAATGAGCAGTTCTTC.

The chain has TRBV20-1 and TRBJ2-3; TRBD2 aligns across 9 bases. The CDR3 spans 15 residues. Germline V gene lookup returns CDR1 DFQATT and CDR2 SNEGSKA (reference sequence). The CDR3 region has the DNA TGCATTTCAACCCACCAGCGGGGGGCCGCGGATACGCAGTATTTT. Residues: CISTHQRGAADTQYF.

This clonotype has at least ten counts. The chain links TRBV20-1 to TRBJ1-2, with no clear D. The V end was cut by 5 bases, the J end by 8 bases, with 21 bases between. From germline, CDR1 is DFQATT and CDR2 SNEGSKA (reference sequence). This CDR3 spans 14 amino acids. Written as DNA, the CDR3 is TGCAGTGCTGTTGATGCGGAATCCTATCGCGGCTACACCTTC. Protein: CSAVDAESYRGYTF.

This clonotype was seen at least ten times. The J gene is TRBJ2-7, the V gene TRBV7-2, with TRBD2 matching over 9 bases. With 4 bases clipped from V and 2 bases from J, the junction kept 6 bases outside the gene matches. The CDR3 loop spans 15 amino acids. Germline V gives CDR1 SGHTA, CDR2 FQGNSA. CDR3 bases: TGTGCCAGCAGCTCACGCGGGGGGGTGACCTACGAGCAGTACTTC. As protein: CASSSRGGVTYEQYF.

This clonotype was recorded many times. This chain links TRBV5-1 with TRBJ2-5, with D perhaps assigned TRBD1 or TRBD2 (6 bases each). The CDR3 has 14 residues. Germline V gene lookup returns CDR1 SGHRS and CDR2 YFSETQ. Trimming pared 6 bases from V and 5 bases from J, leaving 17 bases between. The chain's CDR3 is CASTLGGAGETQYF. Here the CDR3 DNA reads TGCGCCAGCACCCTGGGGGGCGCAGGGGAGACCCAGTACTTC. Using reference TRBV5-1 and TRBJ2-5 for the parts outside the CDR3, the full variable domain is KAGVTQTPRYLIKTRGQQVTLSCSPISGHRSVSWYQQTPGQGLQFLFEYFSETQRNKGNFPGRFSGRQFSNSRSEMNVSTLELGDSALYLCASTLGGAGETQYFGPGTRLLVL.

This rearrangement joins TRBV6-5 to TRBJ1-2; 8 positions match TRBD1. The CDR3 has 14 residues. The germline CDR1 and CDR2 sequences are MNHEY and SVGAGI. V gave up 11 bases and J gave up 9 bases; unmatched junction bases: 17. CDR3 amino acids: CAGSEAGQGKSYTF. The CDR3 DNA is TGTGCCGGTAGTGAAGCCGGACAGGGAAAGAGCTACACCTTC.